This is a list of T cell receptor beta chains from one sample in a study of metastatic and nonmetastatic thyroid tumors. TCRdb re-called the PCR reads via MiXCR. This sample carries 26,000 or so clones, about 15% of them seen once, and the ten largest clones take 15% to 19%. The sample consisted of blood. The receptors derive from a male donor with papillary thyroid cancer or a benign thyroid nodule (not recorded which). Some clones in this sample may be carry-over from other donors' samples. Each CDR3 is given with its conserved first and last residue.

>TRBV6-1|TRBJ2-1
CASSESDGGALYNEQFF
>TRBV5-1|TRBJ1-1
CASSLVGQNTEAFF
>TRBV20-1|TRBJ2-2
CSARDQTGELFF
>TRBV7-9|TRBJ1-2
CASSSDNLYGYTF
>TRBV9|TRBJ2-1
CASSVGPGGYNEQFF
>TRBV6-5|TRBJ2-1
CASSTSPGTGVLSEQFF
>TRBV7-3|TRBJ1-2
CASSPGGAYGYTF
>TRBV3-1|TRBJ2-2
CASTLMRELFF
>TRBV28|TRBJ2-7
CASSLGTSRYEQYF
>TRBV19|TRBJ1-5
CASSGARSNQPQHF
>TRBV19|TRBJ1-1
CASTAWGAGLGTEAFF